The clone carrying this T cell receptor beta chain was detected ten times or more. These data come from a study of human T cells and chemical hapten exposure. In TCRdb, the RACE reads were re-called with MiXCR into one record per CDR3 protein. The sample consists of about 40,000 distinct CDR3 sequences, approximately 3.4% of them appearing once. Stated time point: patch test 2, 6 weeks after DPC sensitization. Treatment denoted: therapeutic diphenylcyclopropenone sensitization with weekly scalp DPC. The CDR3 covers 14 residues. The V and J ends lost 3 bases and 7 bases respectively, with 12 bases between them.

The source is a man aged 40-50 years with alopecia areata. Some clones in this sample may be carry-over from other donors' samples. This specimen consisted of whole blood, obtained in connection with sensitization to the hapten diphenylcyclopropenone (DPC). The V and J genes are TRBV12-3 or TRBV12-4 and TRBJ1-4; D possibly corresponds to TRBD1 (6 bases). This CDR3 reads CASSFEQGGEKLFF. In nucleotides, the CDR3 is TGTGCCAGCAGTTTTGAACAGGGAGGTGAAAAACTGTTTTTT.